This TCR beta chain was sequenced for a study of shared clonotypes between healthy human individuals. Only Caucasian adults living in Nashville, Tennessee made up the donor group. An approximately 220 ng quantity of DNA, 25,000 to 35,000 T cell genomes, went into the sorted-subset replicate PCRs. The method was immunoSEQ multiplex PCR; TCRdb's version includes in-frame clones alone and lacks a portion of them. The profile shows roughly 2.2 million clones, approximately 95% of them singletons. Whole-study findings and limits: Sample collection involved blood only; tissue repertoires are likely different.

This clone has a single count. Its antigen is not identified. The CDR3 totals 16 residues. Germline CDR1 SGHVS, CDR2 FQNEAQ. V shed 1 base, J shed 8 bases, and the junction held 9 bases outside the gene matches. The source is a man aged 18 to 29 in good health. Some clones in this sample may be carry-over from other donors' samples. The chain has TRBV7-8 and TRBJ2-1; TRBD2 agrees at 9 bases. Source material: naive CD4+ T cells from PBMCs. Subset of the sample: CD45RA+ positively selected. Here the CDR3 reads CASSLVAGVWGDEQFF. The CDR3 DNA reads TGTGCCAGCAGCTTAGTAGCGGGAGTTTGGGGTGATGAGCAGTTCTTC.